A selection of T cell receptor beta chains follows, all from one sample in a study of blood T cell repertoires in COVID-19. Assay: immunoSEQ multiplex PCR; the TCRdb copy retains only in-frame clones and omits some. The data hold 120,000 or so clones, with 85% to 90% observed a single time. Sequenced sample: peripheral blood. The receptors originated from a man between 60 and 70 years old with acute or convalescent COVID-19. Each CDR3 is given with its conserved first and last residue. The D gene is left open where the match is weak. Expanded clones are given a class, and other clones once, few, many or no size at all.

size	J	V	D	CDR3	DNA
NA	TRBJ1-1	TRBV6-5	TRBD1	CASSWGDSQMVEAFF	TGTGCCAGCAGTTGGGGGGACAGCCAAATGGTTGAAGCTTTCTTT
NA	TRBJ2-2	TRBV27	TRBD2	CASSRRLAYNTGELFF	TGTGCCAGCAGCAGGAGACTAGCCTATAACACCGGGGAGCTGTTTTTT
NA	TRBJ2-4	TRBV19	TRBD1	CASRGALQGLPRFLAKNIQYF	TGTGCCAGTAGAGGGGCCCTACAGGGGCTTCCCCGTTTTCTAGCCAAAAACATTCAGTACTTC
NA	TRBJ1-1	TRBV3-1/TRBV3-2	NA	CASSRRGGTEAFF	TGTGCCAGCAGCCGGAGAGGGGGAACTGAAGCTTTCTTT
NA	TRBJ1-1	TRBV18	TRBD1	CASSPDRGGTEAFF	TGTGCCAGCTCTCCCGACAGGGGAGGGACTGAAGCTTTCTTT
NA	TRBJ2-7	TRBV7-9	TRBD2	CASSLGLAGAYEQYF	TGTGCCAGCAGCTTGGGACTAGCGGGTGCCTACGAGCAGTACTTC
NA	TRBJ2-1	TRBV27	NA	CASTPPGGIYSYNEQFF	TGTGCCAGCACCCCTCCTGGCGGGATATATTCCTACAATGAGCAGTTCTTC
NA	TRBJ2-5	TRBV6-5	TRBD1	CASSSPTGVIETQYF	TGTGCCAGCAGTTCCCCGACAGGGGTCATAGAGACCCAGTACTTC
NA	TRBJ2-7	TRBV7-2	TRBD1	CATRTGPEQYF	TGTGCCACCCGGACAGGGCCCGAGCAGTACTTC
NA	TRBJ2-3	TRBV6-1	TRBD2	CASSPGLAGGDTQYF	TGTGCCAGCAGTCCCGGACTAGCGGGAGGAGATACGCAGTATTTT
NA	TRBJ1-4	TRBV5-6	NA	CASSLVGEGGEKLFF	TGTGCCAGCAGCTTGGTCGGGGAAGGGGGTGAAAAACTGTTTTTT
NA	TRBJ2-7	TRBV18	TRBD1	CASSPTGTGDYEQYF	TGTGCCAGCTCACCGACCGGGACAGGGGACTACGAGCAGTACTTC
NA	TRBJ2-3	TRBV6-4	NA	CASSDQGLPTDTQYF	TGTGCCAGCAGTGACCAGGGCCTTCCCACAGATACGCAGTATTTT
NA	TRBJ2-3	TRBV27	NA	CASNKIAERLYF	TGTGCCAGCAACAAGATAGCGGAGCGATTGTATTTT
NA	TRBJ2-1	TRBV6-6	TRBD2	CASSPSTTGGLYNEQFF	TGTGCCAGCAGTCCCTCTACAACGGGAGGCCTCTACAATGAGCAGTTCTTC
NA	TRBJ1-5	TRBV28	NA	CASQESNQPQHF	TGTGCCAGCCAAGAGAGCAATCAGCCCCAGCATTTT
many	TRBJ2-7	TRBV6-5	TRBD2	CASSYSGTKEQYF	TGTGCCAGCAGTTACTCCGGGACTAAAGAGCAGTACTTC
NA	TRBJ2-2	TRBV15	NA	CATSRGGGNTGELFF	TGTGCCACCAGCAGAGGAGGCGGAAACACCGGGGAGCTGTTTTTT
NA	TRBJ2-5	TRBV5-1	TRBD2	CASSYAGGEETQYF	TGCGCCAGCAGCTACGCCGGGGGGGAGGAGACCCAGTACTTC
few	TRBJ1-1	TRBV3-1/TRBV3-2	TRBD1	CASSPGQWPWTEAFF	TGTGCCAGCAGCCCGGGACAGTGGCCATGGACTGAAGCTTTCTTT
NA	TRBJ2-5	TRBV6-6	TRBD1	CASSLTTGLETQYF	TGTGCCAGCAGTTTGACGACAGGGCTAGAGACCCAGTACTTC
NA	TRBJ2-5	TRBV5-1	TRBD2	CASTDTGTRGHQETQYF	TGCGCCAGCACCGATACCGGGACTAGAGGGCACCAAGAGACCCAGTACTTC
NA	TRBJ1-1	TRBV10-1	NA	CASREGSGTEAFF	TGCGCCAGCAGGGAGGGCAGTGGCACTGAAGCTTTCTTT
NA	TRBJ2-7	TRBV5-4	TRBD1	CASSQPGQGIYEQYF	TGTGCCAGCAGCCAACCGGGACAGGGAATCTACGAGCAGTACTTC
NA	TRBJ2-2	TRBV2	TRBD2	CASSEGLAENTGELFF	TGTGCCAGCAGTGAAGGCCTAGCGGAAAACACCGGGGAGCTGTTTTTT